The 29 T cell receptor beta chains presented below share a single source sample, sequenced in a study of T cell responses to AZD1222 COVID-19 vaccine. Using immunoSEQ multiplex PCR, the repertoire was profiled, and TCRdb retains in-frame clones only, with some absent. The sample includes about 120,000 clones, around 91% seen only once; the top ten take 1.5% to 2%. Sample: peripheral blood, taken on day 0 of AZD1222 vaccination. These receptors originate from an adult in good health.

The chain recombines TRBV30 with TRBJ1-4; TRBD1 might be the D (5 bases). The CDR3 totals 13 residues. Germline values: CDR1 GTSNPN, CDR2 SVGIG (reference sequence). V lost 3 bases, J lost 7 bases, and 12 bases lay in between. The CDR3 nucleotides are TGTGCCTGGAGGGGCAGGGCTTTTGAAAAACTGTTTTTT. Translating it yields CAWRGRAFEKLFF.

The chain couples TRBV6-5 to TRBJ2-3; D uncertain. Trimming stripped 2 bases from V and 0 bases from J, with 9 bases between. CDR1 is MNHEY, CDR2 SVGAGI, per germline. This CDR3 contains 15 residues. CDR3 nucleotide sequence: TGTGCCAGCAGTTACGGGCAGATAAGCACAGATACGCAGTATTTT. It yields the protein CASSYGQISTDTQYF.

The CDR3 coding sequence is TGTGCCAGCAGCTTACGCGGGTGGGCTTACAATGAGCAGTTCTTC. It specifies CASSLRGWAYNEQFF. This chain connects TRBV7-9 to TRBJ2-1, with a possible D match to TRBD2 (5 bases). This CDR3 is built from 15 residues. The ends were cut back, 2 bases at V and 4 bases at J, with 12 bases in the middle. Germline CDR1 and CDR2: SEHNR and FQNEAQ (reference sequence).

The DNA for the CDR3 is TGTGCCAGCAGTTACGGGACTAGCGGGACCGCCCAGTATTTT. It is translated as CASSYGTSGTAQYF. The chain joins TRBV6-6 to TRBJ2-3; 13 bases are shared with TRBD2. The CDR3 length is 14 residues. With V trimmed by 2 bases and J by 12 bases, 5 bases remained unmatched. The germline gives CDR1 MNHNY, CDR2 SVGAGI (reference sequence).

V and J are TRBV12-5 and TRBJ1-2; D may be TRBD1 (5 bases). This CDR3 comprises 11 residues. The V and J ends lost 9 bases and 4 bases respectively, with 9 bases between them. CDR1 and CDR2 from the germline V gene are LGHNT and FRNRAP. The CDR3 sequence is CARDTTYGYTF. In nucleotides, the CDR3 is TGTGCTAGGGACACCACCTATGGCTACACCTTC.

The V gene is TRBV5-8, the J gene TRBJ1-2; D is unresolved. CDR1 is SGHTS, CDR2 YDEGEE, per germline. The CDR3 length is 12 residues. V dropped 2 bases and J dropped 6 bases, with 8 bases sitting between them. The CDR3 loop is CASSFRANGYTF. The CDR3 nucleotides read TGTGCCAGCAGCTTTCGGGCGAATGGCTACACCTTC.

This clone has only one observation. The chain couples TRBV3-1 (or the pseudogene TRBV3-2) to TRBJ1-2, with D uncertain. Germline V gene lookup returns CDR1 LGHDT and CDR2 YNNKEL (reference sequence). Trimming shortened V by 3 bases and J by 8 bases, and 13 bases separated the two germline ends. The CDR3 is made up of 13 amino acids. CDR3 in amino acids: CASSQGRSPGYTF. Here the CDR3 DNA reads TGTGCCAGCAGCCAGGGGAGAAGCCCGGGCTACACCTTC.

The CDR3 loop reads CASGGHSNRGAFF. CDR3 DNA sequence: TGTGCCAGCGGGGGGCACTCCAATAGGGGAGCTTTCTTT. V gene TRBV7-8 combines with J gene TRBJ1-1, with a possible D match to TRBD1 (6 bases). The V gene's germline CDR1 is SGHVS and CDR2 FQNEAQ. Trimming left V 8 bases short and J 10 bases short, with 20 bases between. This CDR3 comprises 13 residues.

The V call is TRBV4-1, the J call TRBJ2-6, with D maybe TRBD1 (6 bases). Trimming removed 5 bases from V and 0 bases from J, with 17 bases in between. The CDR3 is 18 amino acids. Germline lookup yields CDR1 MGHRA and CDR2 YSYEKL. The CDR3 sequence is CASSSQGQFSSGANVLTF. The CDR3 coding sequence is TGCGCCAGCAGCTCCCAAGGACAGTTTAGCTCTGGGGCCAACGTCCTGACTTTC.

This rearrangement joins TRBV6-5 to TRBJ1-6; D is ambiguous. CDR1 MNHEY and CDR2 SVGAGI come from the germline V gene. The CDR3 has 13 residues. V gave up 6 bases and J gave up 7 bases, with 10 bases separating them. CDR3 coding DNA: TGTGCCAGCAGCCGGACGGAAAATTCACCCCTCCACTTT. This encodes CASSRTENSPLHF.

As DNA, the CDR3 is TGTGCTACCATGGACGGCCCCTCCTATAATTCACCCCTCCACTTT. It is translated as CATMDGPSYNSPLHF. This chain connects TRBV28 to TRBJ1-6; unclear D gene. The CDR3 has 15 amino acids. Germline V gives CDR1 MDHEN, CDR2 SYDVKM.

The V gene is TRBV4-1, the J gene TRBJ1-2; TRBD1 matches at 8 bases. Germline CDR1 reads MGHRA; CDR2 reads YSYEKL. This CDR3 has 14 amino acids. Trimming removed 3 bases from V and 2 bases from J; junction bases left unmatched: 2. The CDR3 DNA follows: TGCGCCAGCAGCCACAGACAGGGGAACTATGGCTACACCTTC. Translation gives CASSHRQGNYGYTF.

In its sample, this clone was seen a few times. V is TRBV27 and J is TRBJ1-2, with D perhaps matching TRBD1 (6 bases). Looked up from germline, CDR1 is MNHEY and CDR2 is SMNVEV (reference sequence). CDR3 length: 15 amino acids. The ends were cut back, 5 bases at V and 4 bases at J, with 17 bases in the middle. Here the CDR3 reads CASSQLLGGGYGYTF. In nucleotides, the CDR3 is TGTGCCAGCAGTCAATTGTTAGGGGGGGGCTATGGCTACACCTTC.

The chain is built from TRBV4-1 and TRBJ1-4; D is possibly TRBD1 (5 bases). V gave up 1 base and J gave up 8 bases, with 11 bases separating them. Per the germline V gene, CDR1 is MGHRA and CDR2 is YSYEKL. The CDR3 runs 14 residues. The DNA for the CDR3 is TGCGCCAGCAGCCAAGGGGGCGAGGGCGAAAAACTGTTTTTT. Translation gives CASSQGGEGEKLFF.

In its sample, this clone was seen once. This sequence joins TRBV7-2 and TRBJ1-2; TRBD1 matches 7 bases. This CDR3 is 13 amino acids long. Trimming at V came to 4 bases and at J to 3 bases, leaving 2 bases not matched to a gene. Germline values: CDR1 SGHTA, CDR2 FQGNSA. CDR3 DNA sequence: TGTGCCAGCAGCTCCGGGACAGACTATGGCTACACCTTC. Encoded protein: CASSSGTDYGYTF.

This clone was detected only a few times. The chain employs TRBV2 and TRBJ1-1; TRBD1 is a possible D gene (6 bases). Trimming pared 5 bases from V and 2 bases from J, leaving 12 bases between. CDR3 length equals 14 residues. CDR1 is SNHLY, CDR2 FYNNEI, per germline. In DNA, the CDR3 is TGTGCCAGCAGTCCGAGGACAGACAACACTGAAGCTTTCTTT. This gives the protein CASSPRTDNTEAFF.

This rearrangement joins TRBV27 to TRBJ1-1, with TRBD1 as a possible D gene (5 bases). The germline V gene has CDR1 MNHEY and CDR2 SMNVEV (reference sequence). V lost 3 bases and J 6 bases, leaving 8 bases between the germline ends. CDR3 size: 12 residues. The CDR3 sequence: CASSFQGSEAFF. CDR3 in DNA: TGTGCCAGCAGTTTTCAGGGTTCTGAAGCTTTCTTT.

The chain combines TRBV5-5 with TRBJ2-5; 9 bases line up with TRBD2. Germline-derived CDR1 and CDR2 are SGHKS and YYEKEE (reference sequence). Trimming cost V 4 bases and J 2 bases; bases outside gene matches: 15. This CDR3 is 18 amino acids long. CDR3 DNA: TGTGCCAGCAGCGTGGGACTAGCAGAACGCGGACCTCAAGAGACCCAGTACTTC. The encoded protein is CASSVGLAERGPQETQYF.

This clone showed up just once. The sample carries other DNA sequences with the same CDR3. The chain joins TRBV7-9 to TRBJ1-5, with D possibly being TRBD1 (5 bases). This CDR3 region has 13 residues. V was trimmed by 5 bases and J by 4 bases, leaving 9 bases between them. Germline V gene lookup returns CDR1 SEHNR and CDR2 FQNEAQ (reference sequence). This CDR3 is CASSRDSNQPQHF. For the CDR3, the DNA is TGTGCCAGCAGCCGCGACAGTAATCAGCCCCAGCATTTT.

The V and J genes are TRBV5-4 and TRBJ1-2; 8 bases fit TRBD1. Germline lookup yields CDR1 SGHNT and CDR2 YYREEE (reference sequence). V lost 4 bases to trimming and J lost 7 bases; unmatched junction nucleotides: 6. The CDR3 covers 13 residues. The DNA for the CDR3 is TGTGCCAGCAGCCAAACAGGGGGAGGTGGCTACACCTTC. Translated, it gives CASSQTGGGGYTF.

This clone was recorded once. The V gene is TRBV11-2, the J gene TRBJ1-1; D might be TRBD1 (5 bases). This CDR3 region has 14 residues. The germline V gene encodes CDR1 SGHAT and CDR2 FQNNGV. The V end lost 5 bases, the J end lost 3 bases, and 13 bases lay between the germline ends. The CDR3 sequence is CASSRRGADTEAFF. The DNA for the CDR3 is TGTGCCAGCAGCCGTCGAGGGGCGGACACTGAAGCTTTCTTT.

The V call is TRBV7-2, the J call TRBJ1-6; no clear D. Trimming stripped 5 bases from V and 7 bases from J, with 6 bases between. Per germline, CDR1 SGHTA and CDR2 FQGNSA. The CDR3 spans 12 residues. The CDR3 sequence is CASSPANSPLHF. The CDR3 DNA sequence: TGTGCCAGCAGCCCCGCCAATTCACCCCTCCACTTT. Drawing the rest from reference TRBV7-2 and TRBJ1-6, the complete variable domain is GAGVSQSPSNKVTEKGKDVELRCDPISGHTALYWYRQSLGQGLEFLIYFQGNSAPDKSGLPSDRFSAERTGGSVSTLTIQRTQQEDSAVYLCASSPANSPLHFGNGTRLTVT.

The CDR3 sequence is CATSDHWTGENTGELFF. The CDR3 DNA reads as TGTGCCACCAGTGACCACTGGACAGGAGAGAACACCGGGGAGCTGTTTTTT. The V and J genes are TRBV24-1 and TRBJ2-2; TRBD1 matches at 7 bases. V lost 4 bases and J lost 1; bases outside the gene matches: 8. The CDR3 runs 17 residues. Germline V gives CDR1 KGHDR, CDR2 SFDVKD.

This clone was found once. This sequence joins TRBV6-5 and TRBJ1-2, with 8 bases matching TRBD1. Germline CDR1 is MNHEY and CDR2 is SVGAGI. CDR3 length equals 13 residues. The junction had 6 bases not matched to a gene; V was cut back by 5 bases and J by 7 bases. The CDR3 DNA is TGTGCCAGCAGTCTCAGGACAGGGCTTGGCTACACCTTC. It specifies CASSLRTGLGYTF.

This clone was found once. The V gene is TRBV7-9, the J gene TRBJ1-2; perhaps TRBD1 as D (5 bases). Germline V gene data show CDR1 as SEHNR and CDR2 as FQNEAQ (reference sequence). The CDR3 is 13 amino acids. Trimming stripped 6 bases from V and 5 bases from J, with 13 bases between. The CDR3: CASSRDGGYGYTF. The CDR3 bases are TGTGCCAGCAGTAGGGACGGCGGATATGGCTACACCTTC.

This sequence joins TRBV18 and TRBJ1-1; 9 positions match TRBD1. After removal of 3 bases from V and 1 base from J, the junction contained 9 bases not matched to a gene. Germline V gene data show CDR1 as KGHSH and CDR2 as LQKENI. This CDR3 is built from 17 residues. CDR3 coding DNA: TGTGCCAGCTCACCCAAGGGGACAGGGTTCGAGAACACTGAAGCTTTCTTT. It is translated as CASSPKGTGFENTEAFF.

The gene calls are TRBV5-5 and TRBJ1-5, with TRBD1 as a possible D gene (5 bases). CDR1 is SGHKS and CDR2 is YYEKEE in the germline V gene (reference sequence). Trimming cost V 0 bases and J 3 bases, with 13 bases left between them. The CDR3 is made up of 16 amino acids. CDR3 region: CASSLAGTSPNQPQHF. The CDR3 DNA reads TGTGCCAGCAGCTTGGCCGGGACTTCCCCCAATCAGCCCCAGCATTTT.

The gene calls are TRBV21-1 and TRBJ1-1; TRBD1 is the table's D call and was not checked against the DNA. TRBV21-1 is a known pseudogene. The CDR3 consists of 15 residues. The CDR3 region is CASTSKGRQGFEAFF. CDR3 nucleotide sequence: TGTGCCAGCACCTCCAAGGGGAGACAGGGATTTGAAGCTTTCTTT.

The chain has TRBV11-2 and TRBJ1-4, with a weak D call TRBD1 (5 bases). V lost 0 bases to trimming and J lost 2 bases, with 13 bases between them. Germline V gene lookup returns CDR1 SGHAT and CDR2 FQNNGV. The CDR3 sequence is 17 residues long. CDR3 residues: CASSLDGRGWTNEKLFF. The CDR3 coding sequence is TGTGCCAGCAGCTTAGATGGTCGGGGGTGGACTAATGAAAAACTGTTTTTT.